This is a list of T cell receptor beta chains from one sample in a study of cytomegalovirus exposure and HLA in healthy donors. Assay used: immunoSEQ multiplex PCR; TCRdb lists only in-frame clones, some missing. The sample consists of about 130,000 clones, roughly 89% of them appearing once. Sequences were obtained from PBMCs. The origin of the receptors is a woman aged 25 to 39 in good health and CMV-seronegative. The CDR3 runs from the conserved cysteine through the conserved F or W. The D gene is left open where the match is weak. Clone size is given for some rows only: seen once, a few or many times, or a class if the clone is expanded.

12 | . | TRBJ2-7 | . | TRBV19 | TGTGCCAGGCGTCAGAGGACTACCTGGGAGTACTTC | CARRQRTTWEYF
14 | . | TRBJ2-5 | . | TRBV6-5 | TGTGCCAGCAGCCGCGGGAAGAATCAAGAGACCCAGTACTTC | CASSRGKNQETQYF
15 | . | TRBJ2-5 | . | TRBV7-9 | TGTGCCAGCAGCTTAGGAACAGCCCGCCAAGAGACCCAGTACTTC | CASSLGTARQETQYF
15 | . | TRBJ1-1 | . | TRBV7-9 | TGTGCCAGCAGCTTAGCCCAGGGGAAGTTCACTGAAGCTTTCTTT | CASSLAQGKFTEAFF
14 | . | TRBJ2-3 | . | TRBV5-6 | TGTGCCAGCATCCGGGGGTCTAGCACAGATACGCAGTATTTT | CASIRGSSTDTQYF
15 | . | TRBJ2-4 | TRBD2 | TRBV7-8 | TGTGCCAGCAGTCCTTCCAGGAGCGGGAGGGTCATTCAGTACTTC | CASSPSRSGRVIQYF
16 | . | TRBJ2-3 | . | TRBV29-1 | TGCAGCGTTGAAGATCGTCTAGCGAGTAACACAGATACGCAGTATTTT | CSVEDRLASNTDTQYF
17 | . | TRBJ2-2 | . | TRBV5-4 | TGTGCCAGCAGCTGGGGAGGGTCAGGGGTTAGCGCCGGGGAGCTGTTTTTT | CASSWGGSGVSAGELFF
14 | once | TRBJ2-2 | . | TRBV4-1 | TGCGCCAGCAGCGTAGGACAGTACACCGGGGAGCTGTTTTTT | CASSVGQYTGELFF
14 | . | TRBJ1-1 | . | TRBV10-3 | TGTGCCATCAGTGCGGTGGGAGGGAGCACTGAAGCTTTCTTT | CAISAVGGSTEAFF
15 | . | TRBJ1-5 | . | TRBV19 | TGTGCCAGTAGTATAGCAGGGAGGAGCAATCAGCCCCAGCATTTT | CASSIAGRSNQPQHF